This TCR beta chain was retrieved from a study of shared clonotypes between healthy human individuals. The germline CDR1 and CDR2 sequences are SGHTA and FQGTGA. The ends were cut back, 4 bases at V and 4 bases at J, with 13 bases in the middle. The CDR3 sequence is 15 residues long. Study results and limitations: Unshared clonotypes carried lower generation probabilities than those common to all four donors.

Only in-frame clones appear in the TCRdb table, and some are missing; sequencing was by immunoSEQ multiplex PCR. The profile covers some 790,000 clones, with about two thirds appearing a single time and more than 1.5% taken by the ten largest. As for this clone: Its target is unknown.

The gene calls are TRBV7-3 and TRBJ2-2; perhaps TRBD1 as D (5 bases). The specimen was memory CD4+ T cells sorted from blood. Sample subset: CD45RA-negative fraction. The sequence came from a woman in her thirties in good health. The CDR3 nucleotides read TGTGCCAGCAGCTCCACTGCCAGGGCCACCGGGGAGCTGTTTTTT. Protein product: CASSSTARATGELFF.